The 5 T cell receptor beta chains listed next were all sequenced from one sample in a study of early T cells in non-severe SARS-CoV-2 infection. In TCRdb, the 5' RACE reads were re-called with MiXCR into one record per CDR3 protein. Of 55,000 to 80,000 distinct CDR3 sequences in the sample, more than 9% were seen once. Specimen: whole blood. The receptors come from an adult who was a healthcare worker with PCR-confirmed SARS-CoV-2 infection or an uninfected control (not recorded which).

Comment on this clonotype: Being one base from a much bigger clone, this may be a read error. V and J are TRBV7-9 and TRBJ2-7, with D possibly TRBD1 on 5 matching bases. This CDR3 region has 14 residues. Germline assignment: CDR1 SEHNR and CDR2 FQNEAQ (reference sequence). CDR3 nucleotides: TGTGTCAGCACCCAGACAGCAAACTCCTACGAGCAGTACTTC. Translation: CVSTQTANSYEQYF.

This clonotype was recorded at least ten times. The V call is TRBV12-3 or TRBV12-4, the J call TRBJ1-1; D is possibly TRBD1 (6 bases). The CDR3 covers 14 residues. Trimming pared 5 bases from V and 1 base from J, leaving 11 bases between. The CDR3 bases are TGTGCCAGCAGTCTCTGGGACAAGAACACTGAAGCTTTCTTT. It codes for CASSLWDKNTEAFF.

This clonotype showed up many times. V gene TRBV4-1 combines with J gene TRBJ2-2; D is unresolved. This CDR3 is built from 16 residues. CDR1 and CDR2 from the germline V gene are MGHRA and YSYEKL. Between the trimmed V and J ends, which lost 1 base and 2 bases, there was a span of 11 bases. The CDR3 nucleotides read TGCGCCAGCAGCCAAGGCATGGGTCTAAACACCGGGGAGCTGTTTTTT. This gives the protein CASSQGMGLNTGELFF.

This clonotype was observed many times. This chain uses TRBV5-1 with TRBJ2-7, with D perhaps matching TRBD1 (6 bases). Trimming took 2 bases from V and 4 from J, leaving 7 bases between them. The CDR3 contains 12 residues. Germline V lookup: CDR1 SGHRS, CDR2 YFSETQ. The CDR3 protein is CASSLTGYEQYF. CDR3 sequence (DNA): TGCGCCAGCAGCTTAACAGGGTACGAGCAGTACTTC.

Many counts were recorded for this clonotype. The rearrangement joins TRBV7-2 to TRBJ2-4; D is unresolved. The CDR3 is 17 residues long. Trimming stripped 1 base from V and 0 bases from J, with 13 bases between. Germline values: CDR1 SGHTA, CDR2 FQGNSA. The chain's CDR3 is CASSLGPGLTAKNIQYF. The CDR3 nucleotides are TGTGCCAGCAGCTTAGGGCCCGGGTTGACAGCCAAAAACATTCAGTACTTC.